This TCR beta chain appears in the sequencing data of a study of vaccination effects on CD4 cells after COVID-19. Study findings and constraints: Just 1 of 255 vaccine-induced clones in healthy recipients was cross-reactive.

The V end lost 4 bases, the J end lost 6 bases, and 13 bases lay between the germline ends. Germline V CDR1 and CDR2: SGHDT, YYEEEE. The CDR3 has 13 residues. As for this clone: What it binds is not known.

Antigen-specific CD4+ T cell clonotypes were called by their expansion after viral peptide-pool culture in ViraFEST. Culture lasted 10 days before CD4+ T cell isolation. The healthy vaccine recipients, who had no prior SARS-CoV-2 infection, showed negative nucleocapsid antibodies. Half of the medium was exchanged for IL-2 medium on both days 3 and 7. The method was immunoSEQ multiplex PCR; TCRdb's version includes in-frame clones alone and lacks a portion of them. The sample shows tens of thousands of clones, approximately 70% of them seen only once. This specimen was CD4+ T cells from PBMCs cultured with HCoV-OC43 spike peptides, taken before COVID-19 vaccination. Subset: HCoV-OC43 spike overlapping peptide pool stimulation. This sequence originates from a human donor who received a COVID-19 vaccine. The J gene is TRBJ2-5, the V gene TRBV5-6, with a weak D call TRBD1 (5 bases). Here the CDR3 DNA reads TGTGCCAGCAGCAGACAGATGGGGAAGACCCAGTACTTC. It translates to CASSRQMGKTQYF.